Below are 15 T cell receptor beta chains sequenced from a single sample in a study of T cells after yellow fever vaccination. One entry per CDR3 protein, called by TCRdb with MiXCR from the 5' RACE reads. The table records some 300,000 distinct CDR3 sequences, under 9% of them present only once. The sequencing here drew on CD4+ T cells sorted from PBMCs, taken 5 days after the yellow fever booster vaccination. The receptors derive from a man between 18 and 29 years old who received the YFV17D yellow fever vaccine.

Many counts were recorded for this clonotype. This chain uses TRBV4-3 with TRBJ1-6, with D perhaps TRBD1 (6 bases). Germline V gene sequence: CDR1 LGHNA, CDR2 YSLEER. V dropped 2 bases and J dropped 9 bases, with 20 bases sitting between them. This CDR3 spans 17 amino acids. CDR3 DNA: TGCGCCAGCAGCCAATCGTATCGGGGGCGCGGTCCTTCACCCCTCCACTTT. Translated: CASSQSYRGRGPSPLHF.

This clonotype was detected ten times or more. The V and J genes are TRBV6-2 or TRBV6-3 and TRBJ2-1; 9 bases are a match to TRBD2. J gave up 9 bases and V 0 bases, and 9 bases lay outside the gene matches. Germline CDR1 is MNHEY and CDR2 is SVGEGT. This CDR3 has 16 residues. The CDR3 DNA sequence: TGTGCCAGCAGTTACTCCTGGCGGGGGGGCCAGGGTGAGCAGTTCTTC. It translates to CASSYSWRGGQGEQFF.

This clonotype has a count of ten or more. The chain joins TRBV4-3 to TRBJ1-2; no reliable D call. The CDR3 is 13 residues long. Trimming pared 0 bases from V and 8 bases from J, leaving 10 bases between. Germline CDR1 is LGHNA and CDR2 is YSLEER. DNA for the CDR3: TGCGCCAGCAGCCAAGATCAGCTTCGGGGCTACACCTTC. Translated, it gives CASSQDQLRGYTF.

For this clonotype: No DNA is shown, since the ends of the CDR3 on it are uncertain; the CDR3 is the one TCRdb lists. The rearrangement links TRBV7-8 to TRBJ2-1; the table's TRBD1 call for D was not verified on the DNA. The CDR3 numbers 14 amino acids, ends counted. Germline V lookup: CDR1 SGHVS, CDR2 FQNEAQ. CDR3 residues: CASSSDTWAGGALF.

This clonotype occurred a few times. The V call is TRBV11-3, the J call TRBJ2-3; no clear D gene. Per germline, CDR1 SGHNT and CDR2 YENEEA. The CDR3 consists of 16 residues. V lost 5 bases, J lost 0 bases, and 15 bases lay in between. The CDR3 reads CASSQVYGSSTDTQYF. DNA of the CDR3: TGTGCCAGCAGCCAAGTCTATGGCAGCAGCACAGATACGCAGTATTTT.

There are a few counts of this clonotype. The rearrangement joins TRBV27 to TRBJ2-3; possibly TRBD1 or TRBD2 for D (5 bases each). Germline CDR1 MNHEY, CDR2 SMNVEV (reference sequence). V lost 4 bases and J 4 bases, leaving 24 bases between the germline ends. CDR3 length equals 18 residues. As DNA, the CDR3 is TGTGCCAGCAGTTCCCCGAGGTACCCACCCCGGGGCGCAGATACGCAGTATTTT. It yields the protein CASSSPRYPPRGADTQYF.

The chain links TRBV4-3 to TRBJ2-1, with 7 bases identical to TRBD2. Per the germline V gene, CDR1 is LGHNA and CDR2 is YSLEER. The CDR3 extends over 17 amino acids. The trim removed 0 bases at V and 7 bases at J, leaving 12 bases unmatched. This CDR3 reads CASSQDLRTRSLNEQFF. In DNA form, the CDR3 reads TGCGCCAGCAGCCAAGATTTGCGGACTAGGTCCCTTAATGAGCAGTTCTTC.

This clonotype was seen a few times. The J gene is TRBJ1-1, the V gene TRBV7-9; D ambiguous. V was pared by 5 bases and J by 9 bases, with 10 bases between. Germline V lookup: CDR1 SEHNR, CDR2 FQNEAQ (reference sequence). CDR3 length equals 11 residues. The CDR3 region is CASSRLNQAFF. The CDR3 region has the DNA TGTGCCAGCAGCCGCCTTAACCAAGCTTTCTTT.

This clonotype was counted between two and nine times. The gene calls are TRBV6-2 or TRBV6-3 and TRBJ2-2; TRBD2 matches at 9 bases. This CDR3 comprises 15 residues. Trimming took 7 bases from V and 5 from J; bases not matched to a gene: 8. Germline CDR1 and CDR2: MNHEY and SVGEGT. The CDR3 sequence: CASNQGTSRTGELFF. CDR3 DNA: TGTGCCAGCAACCAGGGGACTAGCAGGACCGGGGAGCTGTTTTTT.

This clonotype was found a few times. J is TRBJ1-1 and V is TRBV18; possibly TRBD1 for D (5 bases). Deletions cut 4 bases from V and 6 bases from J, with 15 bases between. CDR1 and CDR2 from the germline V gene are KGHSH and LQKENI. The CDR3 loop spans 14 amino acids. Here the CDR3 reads CASSLVGGFAEAFF. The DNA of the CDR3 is TGTGCCAGCTCACTCGTTGGGGGGTTCGCTGAAGCTTTCTTT.

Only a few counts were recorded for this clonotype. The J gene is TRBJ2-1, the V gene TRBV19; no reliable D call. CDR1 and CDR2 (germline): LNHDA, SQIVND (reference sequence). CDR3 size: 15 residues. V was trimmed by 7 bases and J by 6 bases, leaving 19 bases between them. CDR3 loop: CASNRGSSPPNEQFF. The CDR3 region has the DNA TGTGCCAGTAATCGCGGATCCAGCCCTCCCAATGAGCAGTTCTTC.

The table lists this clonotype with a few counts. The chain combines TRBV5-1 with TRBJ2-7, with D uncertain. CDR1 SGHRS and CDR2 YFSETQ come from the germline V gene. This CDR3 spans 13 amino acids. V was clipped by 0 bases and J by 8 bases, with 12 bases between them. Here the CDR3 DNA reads TGCGCCAGCAGCTTGGCAGCACGCAGTCAGCAGTACTTC. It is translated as CASSLAARSQQYF. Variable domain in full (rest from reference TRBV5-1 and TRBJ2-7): KAGVTQTPRYLIKTRGQQVTLSCSPISGHRSVSWYQQTPGQGLQFLFEYFSETQRNKGNFPGRFSGRQFSNSRSEMNVSTLELGDSALYLCASSLAARSQQYFGPGTRLTVT.

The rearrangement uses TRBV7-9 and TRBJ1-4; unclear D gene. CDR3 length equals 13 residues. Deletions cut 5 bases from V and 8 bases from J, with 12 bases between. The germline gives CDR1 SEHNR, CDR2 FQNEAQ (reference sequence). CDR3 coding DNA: TGTGCCAGCAGCCACCCCGACCGCGAAAAACTGTTTTTT. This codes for CASSHPDREKLFF.

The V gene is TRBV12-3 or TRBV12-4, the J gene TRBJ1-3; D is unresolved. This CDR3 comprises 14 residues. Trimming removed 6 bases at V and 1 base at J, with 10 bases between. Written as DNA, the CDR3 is TGTGCCAGCAGCCCAGCGAGGTCTGGAAACACCATATATTTT. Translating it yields CASSPARSGNTIYF.

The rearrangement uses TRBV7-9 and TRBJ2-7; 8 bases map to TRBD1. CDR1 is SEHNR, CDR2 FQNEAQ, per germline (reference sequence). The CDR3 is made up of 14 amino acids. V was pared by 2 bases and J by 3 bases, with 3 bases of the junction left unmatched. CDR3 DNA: TGTGCCAGCAGCTTAAGAGGACAGGGCTACGAGCAGTACTTC. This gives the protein CASSLRGQGYEQYF.